Below are 23 T cell receptor beta chains sequenced from a single sample in a study of OX40 agonist ivuxolimab in advanced cancers. TCRdb's copy holds only in-frame clones and misses some; the assay was immunoSEQ multiplex PCR. Altogether around 57,000 clones are present, roughly 90% being singletons, with the ten largest covering approximately 20%. The sequencing used CD4+ or CD8+ T cells sorted from blood, collected in a trial of the OX40 agonist ivuxolimab. The source is an adult with an advanced solid tumor such as melanoma, head and neck, liver or kidney cancer.

This sequence joins TRBV5-1 and TRBJ1-1; a possible D gene is TRBD1 (5 bases). The CDR3 is 16 amino acids. Germline V CDR1 and CDR2: SGHRS, YFSETQ. V lost 0 bases and J 1 base, leaving 13 bases between the germline ends. CDR3 sequence reads: CASSLAQGGGNTEAFF. CDR3 nucleotide sequence: TGCGCCAGCAGCTTGGCCCAGGGAGGAGGGAACACTGAAGCTTTCTTT.

This sequence joins TRBV6-6 and TRBJ1-5; D might be TRBD1 (6 bases). Per germline, CDR1 MNHNY and CDR2 SVGAGI (reference sequence). Trimming left V 5 bases short and J 3 bases short, with 11 bases between. The CDR3 totals 14 residues. The chain's CDR3 is CASSPRGLNQPQHF. CDR3 nucleotide sequence: TGTGCCAGCAGTCCCAGGGGCCTCAATCAGCCCCAGCATTTT.

This clone came up once. The chain has TRBV28 and TRBJ1-5, with a weak D call TRBD1 (5 bases). There are 18 residues in the CDR3. V lost 5 bases to trimming and J lost 2 bases, with 22 bases between them. CDR1 and CDR2 (germline): MDHEN, SYDVKM. The CDR3 DNA reads TGTGCCAGCAGTATCCGAGGGGCCTACGTTCGCGGCAATCAGCCCCAGCATTTT. Translation: CASSIRGAYVRGNQPQHF.

V is TRBV28 and J is TRBJ1-1; D is unresolved. This CDR3 spans 11 amino acids. Germline values: CDR1 MDHEN, CDR2 SYDVKM. Trimming removed 2 bases at V and 7 bases at J, with 5 bases between. The DNA for the CDR3 is TGTGCCAGCAGTTTAGGAGGTGAAGCTTTCTTT. Its protein product is CASSLGGEAFF.

In this sample, this clone turned up a few times. This chain joins TRBV2 and TRBJ1-3; 8 bases align to TRBD1. CDR3 length: 16 residues. CDR1 and CDR2 from the germline V gene are SNHLY and FYNNEI. Unmatched junction bases numbered 7, after V lost 4 bases and J lost 2 bases. This CDR3 is CASSVKRDRPGNTIYF. The DNA of the CDR3 is TGTGCCAGCAGTGTAAAAAGGGACAGGCCTGGAAACACCATATATTTT.

The V gene is TRBV9, the J gene TRBJ2-1; D not resolved. The CDR3 is 15 amino acids. Germline assignment: CDR1 SGDLS and CDR2 YYNGEE. V was clipped by 0 bases and J by 6 bases, with 13 bases between them. CDR3 amino acids: CASSVEGSRSNEQFF. The CDR3 nucleotides read TGTGCCAGCAGCGTAGAAGGTAGCCGCTCCAATGAGCAGTTCTTC.

In this sample, this clone turned up once. This sequence joins TRBV29-1 and TRBJ2-7; TRBD1 matches 12 bases. CDR1 SQVTM and CDR2 ANQGSEA come from the germline V gene. CDR3 length equals 13 residues. Trimming removed 6 bases from V and 6 bases from J; junction bases left unmatched: 6. The CDR3 DNA sequence: TGCAGCGTACCGGGACAGGGGGCTGGCGAGCAGTACTTC. This sequence encodes CSVPGQGAGEQYF.

The CDR3 nucleotides are TGTGCCAGCAGTGAAGTGTGGGACTCCCAAGAGACCCAGTACTTC. Translated: CASSEVWDSQETQYF. The chain couples TRBV6-1 to TRBJ2-5; a weak D match, TRBD2 (6 bases). Germline CDR1 reads MNHNS; CDR2 reads SASEGT. This CDR3 is 15 amino acids long. Trimming took off 1 base at V and 1 base at J, with 10 bases between the two ends.

The rearrangement joins TRBV9 to TRBJ2-1; 8 nucleotides line up with TRBD2. V dropped 2 bases and J dropped 2; count of bases not matched to a gene: 6. The CDR3 runs to 16 residues. In germline, CDR1 is SGDLS, CDR2 YYNGEE. CDR3 in DNA: TGTGCCAGCAGCGTTCTTCGGGGGGGCCCCTACAATGAGCAGTTCTTC. Translation gives CASSVLRGGPYNEQFF.

This chain uses TRBV27 with TRBJ2-2; D gene ambiguous. The CDR3 has 11 amino acids. Deletions cut 6 bases from V and 4 bases from J, with 3 bases between. CDR1 and CDR2 (germline): MNHEY, SMNVEV (reference sequence). DNA of the CDR3: TGTGCCAGCAGCCTCACCGGGGAGCTGTTTTTT. It translates to CASSLTGELFF.

This chain uses TRBV28 with TRBJ1-1; D not resolved. This CDR3 is 14 amino acids long. The V and J ends lost 10 bases and 2 bases respectively, with 17 bases between them. The V gene's germline CDR1 is MDHEN and CDR2 SYDVKM. The CDR3 sequence: CATGSEVINTEAFF. The CDR3 DNA reads TGTGCCACTGGCTCGGAGGTCATAAACACTGAAGCTTTCTTT.

The chain combines TRBV27 with TRBJ2-1; the match to TRBD2 covers 7 bases. CDR1 and CDR2 (germline): MNHEY, SMNVEV (reference sequence). With V trimmed by 4 bases and J by 2 bases, 5 bases remained unmatched. The length of the CDR3 is 15 residues. CDR3 sequence: CASSWGGSTYNEQFF. The CDR3 nucleotides are TGTGCCAGCAGTTGGGGCGGGAGTACCTACAATGAGCAGTTCTTC.

The V gene is TRBV6-5, the J gene TRBJ2-5; 7 bases are shared with TRBD2. The CDR3 length is 14 residues. Germline V gene data show CDR1 as MNHEY and CDR2 as SVGAGI. V lost 0 bases to trimming and J lost 3 bases; unmatched junction nucleotides: 1. The CDR3: CASSYSGGKETQYF. CDR3 bases: TGTGCCAGCAGTTACTCGGGGGGGAAAGAGACCCAGTACTTC.

The V call is TRBV18, the J call TRBJ1-1, with D perhaps matching TRBD1 (6 bases). Germline loops: CDR1 KGHSH, CDR2 LQKENI. Trimming left V 3 bases short and J 6 bases short, with 8 bases between. This CDR3 contains 12 residues. The DNA for the CDR3 is TGTGCCAGCTCACCCCACAGGGCTGAAGCTTTCTTT. This codes for CASSPHRAEAFF.

The chain employs TRBV12-5 and TRBJ2-1; D perhaps matches TRBD2 (6 bases). Trimming took off 2 bases at V and 0 bases at J, with 14 bases between the two ends. There are 17 residues in the CDR3. The germline V gene has CDR1 LGHNT and CDR2 FRNRAP. Here the CDR3 reads CASGLPFLGGSYNEQFF. CDR3 bases: TGTGCTAGTGGTTTGCCCTTTTTGGGAGGCTCCTACAATGAGCAGTTCTTC. The whole variable domain, remainder taken from reference TRBV12-5 and TRBJ2-1, is DARVTQTPRHKVTEMGQEVTMRCQPILGHNTVFWYRQTMMQGLELLAYFRNRAPLDDSGMPKDRFSAEMPDATLATLKIQPSEPRDSAVYFCASGLPFLGGSYNEQFFGPGTRLTVL.

The chain links TRBV15 to TRBJ2-3; D is unresolved. This CDR3 has 14 amino acids. Germline lookup yields CDR1 LNHNV and CDR2 YYDKDF (reference sequence). V gave up 1 base and J gave up 4 bases, with 9 bases separating them. CDR3 sequence (DNA): TGTGCCACCAGCAGAGTAAGTCCAGCAGATACGCAGTATTTT. This translates into CATSRVSPADTQYF.

This clone is a singleton in its sample. This chain connects TRBV4-2 to TRBJ2-1, with D unresolved. The V end lost 4 bases, the J end lost 0 bases, and 10 bases lay between the germline ends. Germline V gene lookup returns CDR1 LGHNA and CDR2 YNFKEQ. This CDR3 is 15 amino acids long. Here the CDR3 reads CASSRSWGSYNEQFF. The CDR3 DNA is TGTGCCAGCAGCCGCAGCTGGGGCTCCTACAATGAGCAGTTCTTC.

The rearrangement joins TRBV15 to TRBJ1-5; D is ambiguous. The CDR3 covers 14 residues. Germline assignment: CDR1 LNHNV and CDR2 YYDKDF (reference sequence). The ends were cut back, 6 bases at V and 0 bases at J, with 9 bases in the middle. CDR3 sequence: CATRPGYSNQPQHF. CDR3 in DNA: TGTGCCACCAGGCCGGGTTATAGCAATCAGCCCCAGCATTTT. The full variable domain, its missing parts supplied by reference TRBV15 and TRBJ1-5, is DAMVIQNPRYQVTQFGKPVTLSCSQTLNHNVMYWYQQKSSQAPKLLFHYYDKDFNNEADTPDNFQSRRPNTSFCFLDIRSPGLGDTAMYLCATRPGYSNQPQHFGDGTRLSIL.

This chain connects TRBV4-3 to TRBJ2-1; TRBD2 aligns across 13 bases. CDR1 and CDR2 from the germline V gene are LGHNA and YSLEER. The V gene end was trimmed by 1 base and the J gene end by 8 bases; junction bases not matched to a gene: 5. CDR3 length: 16 amino acids. CDR3 amino acids: CASSQATSGRYDEQFF. The CDR3 DNA is TGCGCCAGCAGCCAAGCGACTAGCGGGAGGTATGATGAGCAGTTCTTC.

This rearrangement joins TRBV11-2 to TRBJ2-1; D might be TRBD1 (6 bases). Trimming took off 0 bases at V and 5 bases at J, with 8 bases between the two ends. Germline V CDR1 and CDR2: SGHAT, FQNNGV. The length of the CDR3 is 14 residues. CDR3: CASSLEAGDNEQFF. The CDR3, as DNA: TGTGCCAGCAGCTTAGAGGCAGGGGACAATGAGCAGTTCTTC.

V is TRBV19 and J is TRBJ1-5, with 7 bases aligning to TRBD1. The CDR3 is made up of 13 amino acids. The J segment lost 10 bases and the V segment lost 3 bases, leaving 6 bases of the junction unmatched. The germline gives CDR1 LNHDA, CDR2 SQIVND (reference sequence). The CDR3 spells CASSMFGTVPQHF. CDR3 bases: TGTGCCAGTAGTATGTTTGGGACAGTCCCCCAGCATTTT.

This chain uses TRBV6-6 with TRBJ2-1, with unresolved D. The length of the CDR3 is 12 residues. Trimming took 2 bases from V and 5 from J, leaving 4 bases between them. CDR1 MNHNY and CDR2 SVGAGI come from the germline V gene (reference sequence). CDR3 region: CASSYDHNEQFF. CDR3 DNA: TGTGCCAGCAGTTACGACCACAATGAGCAGTTCTTC.

About this clone: Other nucleotide sequences from this sample produce the same CDR3. The chain recombines TRBV27 with TRBJ2-3; no clear D. Trimming shortened V by 1 base and J by 5 bases, and 4 bases separated the two germline ends. The CDR3 is 12 amino acids. Germline V gene lookup returns CDR1 MNHEY and CDR2 SMNVEV (reference sequence). The CDR3 bases are TGTGCCAGCAGTTTATTGGGAGATACGCAGTATTTT. It translates to CASSLLGDTQYF.